One sample yielded the 9 T cell receptor beta chains listed below, sequenced in a study of human T cells and chemical hapten exposure. Time point described: pre-sensitization, week 0. As to treatment: therapeutic diphenylcyclopropenone sensitization with weekly scalp DPC. Using its own MiXCR run on the RACE reads, TCRdb lists one record per CDR3 protein. This sample has under 200,000 distinct CDR3 sequences, with almost 30% found just once. The source was whole blood, collected in connection with sensitization to the hapten diphenylcyclopropenone (DPC). The receptor source for this set is a woman aged 25-40 years with alopecia areata. Some clones in this sample may be carry-over from other donors' samples.

This clonotype was observed a few times. This chain uses TRBV6-5 with TRBJ1-6, with 8 bases that match TRBD1. Unmatched junction bases numbered 8, after V lost 6 bases and J lost 7 bases. This CDR3 comprises 15 residues. The germline gives CDR1 MNHEY, CDR2 SVGAGI. CDR3 nucleotides: TGTGCCAGCAGGACCGGGACAGGTGGAAATTCACCCCTCCACTTT. It is translated as CASRTGTGGNSPLHF.

This clonotype was counted only a few times. The chain couples TRBV3-1 to TRBJ2-3, with TRBD2 matching 12 bases. Looked up from germline, CDR1 is LGHDT and CDR2 is YNNKEL (reference sequence). The CDR3 extends over 16 amino acids. Trimming cost V 4 bases and J 4 bases; bases outside gene matches: 6. The CDR3 DNA sequence: TGTGCCAGCAGCCGGACTAGCGGGACGTTATCAGATACGCAGTATTTT. Amino acids: CASSRTSGTLSDTQYF.

This clonotype has a count of ten or more. The chain links TRBV9 to TRBJ2-6; no reliable D call. The CDR3 is 17 amino acids. Germline V gene sequence: CDR1 SGDLS, CDR2 YYNGEE. V was clipped by 5 bases and J by 1 base, with 16 bases between them. The CDR3 protein is CASSPRRIVSGANVLTF. As DNA, the CDR3 is TGTGCCAGCAGTCCTCGTCGAATAGTATCTGGGGCCAACGTCCTGACTTTC. The full variable domain, completed using reference TRBV9 and TRBJ2-6, is DSGVTQTPKHLITATGQRVTLRCSPRSGDLSVYWYQQSLDQGLQFLIQYYNGEERAKGNILERFSAQQFPDLHSELNLSSLELGDSALYFCASSPRRIVSGANVLTFGAGSRLTVL.

This CDR3 is CASSGTGGVETQYF. For the CDR3, the DNA is TGTGCCAGCAGCGGGACTGGCGGGGTGGAGACCCAGTACTTC. The gene calls are TRBV12-3 or TRBV12-4 and TRBJ2-5; the D gene is possibly TRBD2 (6 bases). The germline V and J ends were trimmed by 6 bases and 5 bases, with 16 bases remaining between them. This CDR3 region has 14 residues.

The rearrangement joins TRBV4-3 to TRBJ2-3; TRBD2 agrees at 12 bases. The CDR3 sequence is 20 residues long. CDR1 and CDR2 (germline): LGHNA, YSLEER. The trim removed 0 bases at V and 0 bases at J, leaving 10 bases unmatched. This chain's CDR3 is CASSQDPPSGTSGSTDTQYF. CDR3 nucleotides: TGCGCCAGCAGCCAAGATCCCCCCTCCGGGACTAGCGGGAGCACAGATACGCAGTATTTT.

The chain recombines TRBV20-1 with TRBJ2-7, with 10 bases identical to TRBD2. J gave up 3 bases and V 1 base, and 9 bases lay outside the gene matches. Looked up from germline, CDR1 is DFQATT and CDR2 is SNEGSKA (reference sequence). The CDR3 is 16 residues long. In DNA form, the CDR3 reads TGCAGTGCTAGAGCCAGACTAGCGGGCGCGCACTACGAGCAGTACTTC. Encoded protein: CSARARLAGAHYEQYF.

This clonotype was counted a few times. The chain couples TRBV12-3 or TRBV12-4 to TRBJ2-1; 10 bases map to TRBD2. CDR3 length equals 16 residues. Trimming removed 5 bases from V and 4 bases from J; junction bases left unmatched: 8. The CDR3 DNA reads as TGTGCCAGCAGTGCTAGCGGGAGCGCAGTTTACAATGAGCAGTTCTTC. It yields the protein CASSASGSAVYNEQFF.

The chain combines TRBV5-1 with TRBJ2-1, with 7 bases lining up with TRBD1. The CDR3 has 15 amino acids. CDR1 and CDR2 (germline): SGHRS, YFSETQ. Trimming took 2 bases from V and 0 from J; bases not matched to a gene: 2. CDR3 protein: CASSLQGNSYNEQFF. The CDR3 nucleotides read TGCGCCAGCAGCTTACAGGGGAACTCCTACAATGAGCAGTTCTTC. Full variable domain (outside the CDR3, taken from reference TRBV5-1 and TRBJ2-1): KAGVTQTPRYLIKTRGQQVTLSCSPISGHRSVSWYQQTPGQGLQFLFEYFSETQRNKGNFPGRFSGRQFSNSRSEMNVSTLELGDSALYLCASSLQGNSYNEQFFGPGTRLTVL.

The V call is TRBV12-5, the J call TRBJ2-7; a weak D match, TRBD1 (6 bases). Germline values: CDR1 LGHNT, CDR2 FRNRAP. Trimming pared 2 bases from V and 3 bases from J, leaving 17 bases between. This CDR3 contains 16 residues. CDR3 protein: CASGLFMGHTYYEQYF. For the CDR3, the DNA is TGTGCTAGTGGTTTGTTTATGGGACACACCTACTACGAGCAGTACTTC.